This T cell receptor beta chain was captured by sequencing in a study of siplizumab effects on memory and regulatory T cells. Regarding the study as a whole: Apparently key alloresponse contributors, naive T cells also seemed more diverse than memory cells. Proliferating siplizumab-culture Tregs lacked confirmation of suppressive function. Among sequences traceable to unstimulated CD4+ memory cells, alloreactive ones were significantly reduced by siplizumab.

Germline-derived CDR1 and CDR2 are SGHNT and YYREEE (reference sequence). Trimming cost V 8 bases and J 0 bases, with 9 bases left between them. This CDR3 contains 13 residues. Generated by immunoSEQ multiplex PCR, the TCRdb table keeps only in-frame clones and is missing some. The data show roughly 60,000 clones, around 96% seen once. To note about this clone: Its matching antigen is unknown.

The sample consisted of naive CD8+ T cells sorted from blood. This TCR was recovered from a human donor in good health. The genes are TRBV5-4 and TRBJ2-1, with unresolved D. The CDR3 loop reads CASQDSSYNEQFF. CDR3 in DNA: TGTGCCAGTCAAGATAGCTCCTACAATGAGCAGTTCTTC.